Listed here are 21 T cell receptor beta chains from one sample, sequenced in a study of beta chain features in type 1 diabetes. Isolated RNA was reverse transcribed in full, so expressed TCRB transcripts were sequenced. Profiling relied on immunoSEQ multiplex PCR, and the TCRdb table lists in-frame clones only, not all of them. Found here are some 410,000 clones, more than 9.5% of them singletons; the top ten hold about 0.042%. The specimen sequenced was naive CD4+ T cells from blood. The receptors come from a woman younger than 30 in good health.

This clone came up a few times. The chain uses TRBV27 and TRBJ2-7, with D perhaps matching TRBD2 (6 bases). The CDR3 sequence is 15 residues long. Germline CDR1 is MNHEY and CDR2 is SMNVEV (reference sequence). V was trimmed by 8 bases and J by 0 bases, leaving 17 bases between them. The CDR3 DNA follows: TGTGCCAGCGGACTACCGGAGCGGCCCTCCTACGAGCAGTACTTC. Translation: CASGLPERPSYEQYF.

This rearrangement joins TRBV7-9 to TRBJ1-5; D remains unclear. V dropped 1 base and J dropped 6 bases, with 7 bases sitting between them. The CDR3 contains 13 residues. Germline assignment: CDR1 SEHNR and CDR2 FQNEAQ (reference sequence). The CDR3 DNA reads TGTGCCAGCAGCTTAGGGGTAACTCAGCCCCAGCATTTT. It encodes CASSLGVTQPQHF. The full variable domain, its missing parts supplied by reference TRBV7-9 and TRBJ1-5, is DTGVSQNPRHKITKRGQNVTFRCDPISEHNRLYWYRQTLGQGPEFLTYFQNEAQLEKSRLLSDRFSAERPKGSFSTLEIQRTEQGDSAMYLCASSLGVTQPQHFGDGTRLSIL.

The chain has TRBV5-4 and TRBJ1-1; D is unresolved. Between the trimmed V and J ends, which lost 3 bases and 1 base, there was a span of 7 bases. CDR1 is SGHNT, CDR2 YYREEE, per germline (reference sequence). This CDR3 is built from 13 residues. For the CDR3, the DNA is TGTGCCAGCAGCTACGTCGGGAACACTGAAGCTTTCTTT. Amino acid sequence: CASSYVGNTEAFF. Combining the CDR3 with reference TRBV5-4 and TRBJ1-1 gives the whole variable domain ETGVTQSPTHLIKTRGQQVTLRCSSQSGHNTVSWYQQALGQGPQFIFQYYREEENGRGNFPPRFSGLQFPNYSSELNVNALELDDSALYLCASSYVGNTEAFFGQGTRLTVV.

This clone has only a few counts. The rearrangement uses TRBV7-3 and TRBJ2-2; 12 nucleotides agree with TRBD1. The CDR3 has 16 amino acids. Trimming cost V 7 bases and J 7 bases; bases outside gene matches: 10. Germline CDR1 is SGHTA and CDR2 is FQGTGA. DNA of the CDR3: TGTGCCAGCACACCCGGGACAGGGGGCTCCGACGGGGAGCTGTTTTTT. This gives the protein CASTPGTGGSDGELFF.

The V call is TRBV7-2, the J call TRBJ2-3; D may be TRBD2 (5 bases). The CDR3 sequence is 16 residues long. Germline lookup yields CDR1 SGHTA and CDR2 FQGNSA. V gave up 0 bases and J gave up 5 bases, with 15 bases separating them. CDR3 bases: TGTGCCAGCAGCTTAGCTGGGTCCCGTGGAGGAGATACGCAGTATTTT. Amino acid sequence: CASSLAGSRGGDTQYF.

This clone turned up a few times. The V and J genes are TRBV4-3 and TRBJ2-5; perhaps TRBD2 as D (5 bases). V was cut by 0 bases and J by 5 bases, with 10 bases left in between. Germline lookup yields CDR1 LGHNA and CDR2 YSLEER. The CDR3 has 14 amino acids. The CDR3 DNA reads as TGCGCCAGCAGCCAAGACACCGGGGTGGAGACCCAGTACTTC. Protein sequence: CASSQDTGVETQYF.

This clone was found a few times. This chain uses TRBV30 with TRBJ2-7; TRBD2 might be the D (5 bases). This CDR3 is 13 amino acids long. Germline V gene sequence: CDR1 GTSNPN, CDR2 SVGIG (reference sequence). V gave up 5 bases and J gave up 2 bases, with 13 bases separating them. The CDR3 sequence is CAWGRTAPYEQYF. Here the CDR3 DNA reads TGTGCCTGGGGACGGACTGCACCCTACGAGCAGTACTTC.

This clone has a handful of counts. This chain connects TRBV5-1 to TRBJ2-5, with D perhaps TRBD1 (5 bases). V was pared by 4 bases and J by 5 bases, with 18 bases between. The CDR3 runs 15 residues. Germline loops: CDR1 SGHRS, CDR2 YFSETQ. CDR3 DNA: TGCGCCAGCAGCCTGACAGCTTCTGGTTACGAGACCCAGTACTTC. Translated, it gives CASSLTASGYETQYF. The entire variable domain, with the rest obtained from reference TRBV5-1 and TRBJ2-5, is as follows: KAGVTQTPRYLIKTRGQQVTLSCSPISGHRSVSWYQQTPGQGLQFLFEYFSETQRNKGNFPGRFSGRQFSNSRSEMNVSTLELGDSALYLCASSLTASGYETQYFGPGTRLLVL.

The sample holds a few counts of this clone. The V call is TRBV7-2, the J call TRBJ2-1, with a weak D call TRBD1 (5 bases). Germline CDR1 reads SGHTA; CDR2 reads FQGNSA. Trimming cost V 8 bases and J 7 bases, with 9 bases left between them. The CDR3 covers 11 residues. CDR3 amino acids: CASRQGNEQFF. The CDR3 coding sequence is TGTGCCAGCCGTCAGGGAAATGAGCAGTTCTTC.

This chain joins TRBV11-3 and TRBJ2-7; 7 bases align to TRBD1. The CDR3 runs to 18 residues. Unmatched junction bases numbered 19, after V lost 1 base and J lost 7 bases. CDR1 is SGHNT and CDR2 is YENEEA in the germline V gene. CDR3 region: CASSLVSEDRAGVGEQYV. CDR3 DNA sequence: TGTGCCAGCAGCTTAGTGTCAGAAGACAGGGCTGGTGTGGGGGAGCAGTACGTC.

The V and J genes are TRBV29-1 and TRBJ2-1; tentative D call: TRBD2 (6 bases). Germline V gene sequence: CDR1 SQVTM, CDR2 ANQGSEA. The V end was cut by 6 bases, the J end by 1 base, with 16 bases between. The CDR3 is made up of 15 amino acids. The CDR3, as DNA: TGCAGCGTCCTGGGAGGCCCGGGGTCCTACAATGAGCAGTTCTTC. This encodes CSVLGGPGSYNEQFF.

CDR3 sequence: CASWGPYNEQFF. In DNA form, the CDR3 reads TGTGCCAGTTGGGGCCCCTACAATGAGCAGTTCTTC. The rearrangement uses TRBV19 and TRBJ2-1; perhaps TRBD1 as D (5 bases). CDR3 length: 12 amino acids. Per the germline V gene, CDR1 is LNHDA and CDR2 is SQIVND (reference sequence). V dropped 8 bases and J dropped 2 bases, with 7 bases sitting between them.

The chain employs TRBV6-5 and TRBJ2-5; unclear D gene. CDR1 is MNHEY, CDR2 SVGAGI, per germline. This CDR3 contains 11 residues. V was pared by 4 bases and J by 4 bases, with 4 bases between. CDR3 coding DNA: TGTGCCAGCAGTTTTCGAGAGACCCAGTACTTC. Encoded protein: CASSFRETQYF.

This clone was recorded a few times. CDR3 region: CASSLTLNEKLFF. The CDR3 DNA reads TGTGCCAGCAGCTTAACGCTGAATGAAAAACTGTTTTTT. The chain links TRBV7-9 to TRBJ1-4; D call uncertain. From germline, CDR1 is SEHNR and CDR2 FQNEAQ (reference sequence). The V gene lost 2 bases and the J gene lost 5 bases, with 6 bases spanning the gap. The CDR3 extends over 13 amino acids.

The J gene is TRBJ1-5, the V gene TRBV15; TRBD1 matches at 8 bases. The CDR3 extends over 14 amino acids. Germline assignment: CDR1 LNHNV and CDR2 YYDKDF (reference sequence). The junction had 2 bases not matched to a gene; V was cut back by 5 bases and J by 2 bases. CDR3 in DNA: TGTGCCACCAGCGGGGACAGGCGCAATCAGCCCCAGCATTTT. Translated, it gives CATSGDRRNQPQHF.

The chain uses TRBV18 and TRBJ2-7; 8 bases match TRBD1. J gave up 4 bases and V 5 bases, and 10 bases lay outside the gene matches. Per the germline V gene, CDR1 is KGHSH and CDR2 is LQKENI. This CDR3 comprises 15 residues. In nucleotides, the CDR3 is TGTGCCAGCTCAAGAGGACAGGGCTCTGCTTACGAGCAGTACTTC. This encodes CASSRGQGSAYEQYF. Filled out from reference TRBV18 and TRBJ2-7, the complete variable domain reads NAGVMQNPRHLVRRRGQEARLRCSPMKGHSHVYWYRQLPEEGLKFMVYLQKENIIDESGMPKERFSAEFPKEGPSILRIQQVVRGDSAAYFCASSRGQGSAYEQYFGPGTRLTVT.

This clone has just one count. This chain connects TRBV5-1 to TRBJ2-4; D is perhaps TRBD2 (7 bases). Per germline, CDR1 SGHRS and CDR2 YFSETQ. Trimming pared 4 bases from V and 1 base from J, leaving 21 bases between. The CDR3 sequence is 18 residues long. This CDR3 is CASSLLIGGAWAKNIQYF. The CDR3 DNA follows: TGCGCCAGCAGCCTCCTCATTGGGGGGGCTTGGGCCAAAAACATTCAGTACTTC.

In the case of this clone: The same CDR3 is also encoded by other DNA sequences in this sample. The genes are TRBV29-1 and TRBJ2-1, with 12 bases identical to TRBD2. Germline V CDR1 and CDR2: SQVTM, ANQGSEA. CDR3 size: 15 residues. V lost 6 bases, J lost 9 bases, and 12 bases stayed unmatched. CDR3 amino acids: CSVLTGTSGFGEQFF. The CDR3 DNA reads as TGCAGCGTGCTGACCGGGACTAGCGGGTTCGGTGAGCAGTTCTTC.

CDR3 in DNA: TGTGCCAGCAGTTTATACCGATCAGGGGGCGATGGGGAGACCCAGTACTTC. Amino acids: CASSLYRSGGDGETQYF. The chain joins TRBV27 to TRBJ2-5, with 8 bases identical to TRBD1. V dropped 1 base and J dropped 5; count of bases not matched to a gene: 12. The CDR3 spans 17 residues. Germline V CDR1 and CDR2: MNHEY, SMNVEV (reference sequence).

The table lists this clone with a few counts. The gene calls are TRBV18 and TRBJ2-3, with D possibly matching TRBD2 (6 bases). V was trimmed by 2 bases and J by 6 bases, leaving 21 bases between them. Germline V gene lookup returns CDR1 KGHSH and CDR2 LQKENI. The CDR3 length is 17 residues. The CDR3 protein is CASSPRGGNSRGDTQYF. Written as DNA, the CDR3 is TGTGCCAGCTCACCAAGGGGCGGTAACAGCCGGGGGGATACGCAGTATTTT.

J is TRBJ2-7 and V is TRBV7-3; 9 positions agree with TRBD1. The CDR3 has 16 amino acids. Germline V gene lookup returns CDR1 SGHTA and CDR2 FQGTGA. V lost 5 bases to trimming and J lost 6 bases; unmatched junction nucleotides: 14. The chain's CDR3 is CASSPSPGQGSVEQYF. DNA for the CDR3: TGTGCCAGCAGCCCAAGCCCGGGACAGGGATCGGTCGAGCAGTACTTC.